Many counts were recorded for the clone carrying this TCR beta chain. Its antigen is unknown. The protocol was immunoSEQ multiplex PCR, while the TCRdb copy is restricted to in-frame clones and leaves out a portion. The sample lists roughly 720,000 clones, around 90% occurring once. These data originate in a study of shared clonotypes between healthy human individuals. Trimming took 0 bases from V and 4 from J, leaving 12 bases between them. The CDR3 length is 14 residues. Germline V gene data show CDR1 as GTSNPN and CDR2 as SVGIG (reference sequence). CD45RO+ cells went into CD8 memory alongside CCR7-negative CD45RA+ TemRA cells. Study-wide results and limits: The study's rarefaction showed incomplete sorted-subset sequencing despite large depth.

Sequenced sample: memory CD8+ T cells from PBMCs. Regarding subset: CD45RO+ cells pooled with CCR7-negative TemRA cells. The chain joins TRBV30 to TRBJ1-1; D unclear. The sequence was obtained from a man aged 18-30 years in good health. Some clones in this sample may be carry-over from other donors' samples. The CDR3 is CAWSVGSGGTEAFF. The CDR3 DNA is TGTGCCTGGAGTGTAGGTAGTGGTGGCACTGAAGCTTTCTTT.